Listed below are T cell receptor beta chains from one sample, sequenced in a study of OX40 agonist ivuxolimab in advanced cancers. Clones were read by immunoSEQ multiplex PCR, and TCRdb kept only the in-frame ones, dropping some. This table holds 74,000 or so clones, 85% to 95% found once. Sequencing used CD4+ or CD8+ T cells sorted from blood, obtained in a trial of the OX40 agonist ivuxolimab. Receptors originate from an adult with an advanced solid tumor such as melanoma, head and neck, liver or kidney cancer. Each CDR3 is given with its conserved first and last residue. D genes are given only for firm matches. Expanded clones get a size class; other rows say once, few or many, or leave the size out.

v_gene	d_gene	abundance	j_gene	CDR3nt	CDR3aa
TRBV7-8	-	once	TRBJ1-2	TGTGCCAGCAGCTTAGCGGCACTGACCTATGGCTACACCTTC	CASSLAALTYGYTF
TRBV27	-	-	TRBJ2-7	TGTGCCAGCAGCGGGGGCCATACCTACGAGCAGTACTTC	CASSGGHTYEQYF
TRBV18	-	-	TRBJ2-3	TGTGCCAGCTCACCCCCAGGGTACGTTGGCACAGATACGCAGTATTTT	CASSPPGYVGTDTQYF
TRBV9	TRBD2	-	TRBJ2-3	TGTGCCAGCAGCGTGACCGTTGATAGCGGGGGACCCACAGATACGCAGTATTTT	CASSVTVDSGGPTDTQYF
TRBV19	-	once	TRBJ1-2	TGTGCCAGTAGTATCCGGAATGAGGGCTACACCTTC	CASSIRNEGYTF
TRBV27	-	-	TRBJ1-2	TGTGCCAGCAGTCACCTCAGGGGTGTTTATGGCTACACCTTC	CASSHLRGVYGYTF
TRBV4-3	TRBD2	once	TRBJ2-7	TGCGCCAGCAGCCAAGATTGGGTAGCGGGATACTACGAGCAGTACTTC	CASSQDWVAGYYEQYF
TRBV5-4	-	-	TRBJ1-2	TGTGCCAGCAGCCAGGACTGGGTTTATGGCTACACCTTC	CASSQDWVYGYTF
TRBV7-8	-	-	TRBJ2-7	TGTGCCAGCAGCTTACAGGGGGGGGACGAGCAGTACTTC	CASSLQGGDEQYF
TRBV4-3	TRBD1	-	TRBJ1-2	TGCGCCAGCAGCCATGCCACAGGGGGTAACTATGGCTACACCTTC	CASSHATGGNYGYTF
TRBV10-2	-	-	TRBJ2-3	TGCGCCAGCAGTGAGTCCTGGAGGGAGGCAGATACGCAGTATTTT	CASSESWREADTQYF
TRBV27	-	-	TRBJ2-7	TGTGCCAGCAGTTTAGGTGGGAGTGGCTACGAGCAGTACTTC	CASSLGGSGYEQYF
TRBV9	-	medium-sized	TRBJ2-1	TGTGCCAGCAAAGTGAGACTAGGTGTGGGGAATGAGCAGTTCTTC	CASKVRLGVGNEQFF
TRBV19	TRBD1	-	TRBJ1-2	TGTGCCAGTAGTCTAGCGACAGGGGAGGGCTACACCTTC	CASSLATGEGYTF
TRBV5-4	-	once	TRBJ1-2	TGTGCCAGCAGCCGGGAAGGACAGAGCTATGGCTACACCTTC	CASSREGQSYGYTF
TRBV7-9	-	-	TRBJ1-6	TGTGCCAGCAGCCAGACAGGCCCCGCCAATTCACCCCTCCATTTT	CASSQTGPANSPLHF
TRBV4-3	-	-	TRBJ1-1	TGCGCCAGCAGCCAAGGGGCCCGGACGTCCACGGAAGCTTTCTTT	CASSQGARTSTEAFF
TRBV7-3	-	-	TRBJ2-5	TGTGCCAGCAGCTATTACGGTAACCAAGAGACCCAGTACTTC	CASSYYGNQETQYF
TRBV29-1	-	once	TRBJ2-7	TGCAGCGCCAGGCGAGGCTACGAGCAGTACTTC	CSARRGYEQYF
TRBV18	TRBD1	once	TRBJ2-3	TGTGCCAGCTCATCAACCGGGACAGGGGGACCTACAGATACGCAGTATTTT	CASSSTGTGGPTDTQYF
TRBV4-1	TRBD1	-	TRBJ1-4	TGCGCCAGCAGCGGACAGGGTGCAACTAATGAAAAACTGTTTTTT	CASSGQGATNEKLFF
TRBV7-2	-	-	TRBJ2-7	TGTGCCAGCAGCTTAGACAGGACTCCCACCTACGAGCAGTACTTC	CASSLDRTPTYEQYF
TRBV6-6	-	once	TRBJ1-5	TGTGCCAGCAGTTTTCAACCCACTATAGATCAGCCCCAGCATTTT	CASSFQPTIDQPQHF
TRBV7-2	-	-	TRBJ1-3	TGTGCCAGCAGCGAGGACAGTAACTCTGGAAACACCATATATTTT	CASSEDSNSGNTIYF
TRBV9	TRBD1	-	TRBJ1-3	TGTGCCAGCAGCCCCCGGACAGGGGTACATTGGAACACCATATATTTT	CASSPRTGVHWNTIYF
TRBV5-6	-	-	TRBJ1-1	TGTGCCAGCAGCTTGGGGGACCTAAACACTGAAGCTTTCTTT	CASSLGDLNTEAFF
TRBV5-6	TRBD1	-	TRBJ1-2	TGTGCCAGCAGCTGGGACAGGGAGGACTATGGCTACACCTTC	CASSWDREDYGYTF
TRBV5-6	-	-	TRBJ2-7	TGTGCCAGCAGCTCCACAGGCTCCCGGGCTCCTTCGCAGTACTTC	CASSSTGSRAPSQYF
TRBV15	-	-	TRBJ2-4	TGTGCCACCAGCAGAGATAGGGAGCCTGATCTAGCCAAAAACATTCAGTACTTC	CATSRDREPDLAKNIQYF
TRBV29-1	-	-	TRBJ1-4	TGCAGCGTTGTAGTAGGGACTAATGAAAAACTGTTTTTT	CSVVVGTNEKLFF
TRBV6-1	TRBD2	few	TRBJ2-7	TGTGCCAGCACGGATAGCGGGAGTCCCGAGCAGTACTTC	CASTDSGSPEQYF
TRBV15	-	-	TRBJ1-2	TGTGCCACCAGCAGAGGTAGGGTCCCTGGCTACACCTTC	CATSRGRVPGYTF
TRBV4-3	-	-	TRBJ2-1	TGCGCCAGCAGCCCAGCCACATCCTACAATGAGCAGTTCTTC	CASSPATSYNEQFF
TRBV7-7	TRBD2	once	TRBJ2-2	TGTGCTAGCAGCTCGGGACTAGCGGGACGCGGGAACACCGGGGAGCTGTTTTTT	CASSSGLAGRGNTGELFF
TRBV7-9	-	-	TRBJ2-7	TGTGCCAGCAGCTTATGGGGGGCAGATAACGAGCAGTACTTC	CASSLWGADNEQYF
TRBV7-9	-	-	TRBJ2-5	TGTGCCAGCAGCCTCATGACAGATCGGGAGACCCAGTACTTC	CASSLMTDRETQYF
TRBV19	-	-	TRBJ1-5	TGTGCCAGTACCATCGACGGTTGGGTTAATCAGCCCCAGCATTTT	CASTIDGWVNQPQHF
TRBV29-1	TRBD2	-	TRBJ2-7	TGCAGCGCCGCCGGGGGGGGAGCGAACTACGAGCAGTACTTC	CSAAGGGANYEQYF
TRBV5-1	-	-	TRBJ2-7	TGCGCCAGCAGCTTGGTAGGCGGACCAGGCTACGAGCAGTACTTC	CASSLVGGPGYEQYF
TRBV19	-	-	TRBJ2-7	TGTGCCATTTCAGTGGGGGGTAACGAGCAGTACTTC	CAISVGGNEQYF
TRBV5-1	TRBD1	-	TRBJ1-1	TGCGCCAGCAGCGAATACAGGGGGCCTCGGGAAGCTTTCTTT	CASSEYRGPREAFF
TRBV4-1	TRBD1	-	TRBJ2-2	TGCGCCAGCAGCCTCGTGGGGACAGGGGTGAACACCGGGGAGCTGTTTTTT	CASSLVGTGVNTGELFF
TRBV7-6	TRBD1	-	TRBJ1-4	TGTGCCAGCAGCTTAGAACAGGGGGCTGGTGAAAAACTGTTTTTT	CASSLEQGAGEKLFF
TRBV5-1	-	-	TRBJ1-1	TGCGCCAGCAGCTTGGCTGCTAAAAACACTGAAGCTTTCTTT	CASSLAAKNTEAFF
TRBV13	-	-	TRBJ2-4	TGTGCCAGCAGGGACACCGTGGGGGCGGGCAAAAACATTCAGTACTTC	CASRDTVGAGKNIQYF
TRBV27	-	few	TRBJ2-1	TGTGCCAGCAGTAGGTCAGGGAGCTCCTACAATGAGCAGTTCTTC	CASSRSGSSYNEQFF